This T cell receptor beta chain came from a study of T cell clonality in common variable immunodeficiency. Study-level results: Fewer TCRbeta clones were shared among CVID subjects than controls.

The CDR3 is 16 residues long. V trimming: 4 bases; J trimming: 2 bases; junction bases outside the gene matches: 7. Germline V gene data show CDR1 as SGHRS and CDR2 as YFSETQ. This clone was counted many times. Its antigen is not identified. The read finishes 3 residues shy of the CDR3 end, and the germline J gene is used to complete it. The assay was immunoSEQ multiplex PCR, and TCRdb's table has in-frame clones only and misses some. Listed for the sample are roughly 40,000 clones, none seen a single time. The rearrangement uses TRBV5-1 and TRBJ2-2; 8 bases line up with TRBD1. This receptor was obtained from a person aged 18 to 75 in good health. Sequencing used peripheral blood mononuclear cells. The covered CDR3 bases are TGCGCCAGCAGCACAGGGGGTTCTGAAAACACCGGGGAG. This encodes CASSTGGSENTGE. The whole CDR3 reads CASSTGGSENTGELFF.